This entry lists 21 T cell receptor beta chains sequenced from one sample in a study of blood T cell repertoires in COVID-19 (dated by TCRdb to the early 2020s). The library was built by means of the immunoSEQ multiplex PCR assay. This is the immuneACCESS table as TCRdb keeps it, with only in-frame sequences that have V and J called. A part of the clones is gone; compared with another copy, unresolved V genes explain less than half, and the rest is unexplained. The sample profile shows about 76,000 clones; around 87% of them were found once. The top ten hold 25% to 30% of the sample. Material for sequencing was peripheral blood. These receptors all come from a woman of 80 years or more with active or convalescent COVID-19.

In nucleotides, the CDR3 is TGTGCTAGTGGCCGCGGGACAGGGGGTGCTTGGGAAAACTATGGCTACACCTTC. This codes for CASGRGTGGAWENYGYTF. The genes are TRBV12-5 and TRBJ1-2; 11 nucleotides line up with TRBD1. The length of the CDR3 is 18 residues. The germline CDR1 and CDR2 sequences are LGHNT and FRNRAP. J lost 2 bases, V lost 6 bases, and 14 bases had no gene match.

The chain is built from TRBV4-3 and TRBJ1-1; D perhaps matches TRBD1 (6 bases). CDR3 length: 15 amino acids. V was cut by 0 bases and J by 4 bases, with 12 bases left in between. Germline V CDR1 and CDR2: LGHNA, YSLEER. The CDR3 sequence: CASSQETGVVTEAFF. The DNA of the CDR3 is TGCGCCAGCAGCCAAGAGACAGGAGTAGTCACTGAAGCTTTCTTT.

This CDR3 is CASSSDWRGTIYF. CDR3 bases: TGTGCCAGCAGTTCAGACTGGCGCGGCACCATATATTTT. This sequence joins TRBV6-2 or TRBV6-3 and TRBJ1-3; D not resolved. The CDR3 spans 13 residues. Germline V CDR1 and CDR2: MNHEY, SVGEGT. V gave up 4 bases and J gave up 9 bases, with 13 bases separating them.

The V call is TRBV2, the J call TRBJ1-5; D unclear. Germline V CDR1 and CDR2: SNHLY, FYNNEI. The CDR3 contains 14 residues. Trimming shortened V by 2 bases and J by 1 base, and 6 bases separated the two germline ends. The CDR3 nucleotides are TGTGCCAGCAGTGAAAACAAAAGCAATCAGCCCCAGCATTTT. Translation gives CASSENKSNQPQHF.

This clone was picked up a small number of times. V usage is TRBV27 and J usage is TRBJ1-2; 8 bases align to TRBD1. CDR1 and CDR2 from the germline V gene are MNHEY and SMNVEV (reference sequence). This CDR3 comprises 15 residues. Losses at the gene ends were 5 bases for V and 4 bases for J; bases not matched to a gene: 9. CDR3 bases: TGTGCCAGCAGTCCTCGGACAGGGTGGCCCTATGGCTACACCTTC. It translates to CASSPRTGWPYGYTF.

This clone showed up just once. V is TRBV11-3 and J is TRBJ2-6; no definite D call. The length of the CDR3 is 13 residues. V was trimmed by 5 bases and J by 0 bases, leaving 2 bases between them. Germline CDR1 SGHNT, CDR2 YENEEA. Here the CDR3 reads CASSHSGANVLTF. Here the CDR3 DNA reads TGTGCCAGCAGCCACTCTGGGGCCAACGTCCTGACTTTC. Full variable domain (remainder filled in from reference TRBV11-3 and TRBJ2-6): EAGVVQSPRYKIIEKKQPVAFWCNPISGHNTLYWYLQNLGQGPELLIRYENEEAVDDSQLPKDRFSAERLKGVDSTLKIQPAELGDSAVYLCASSHSGANVLTFGAGSRLTVL.

The J gene is TRBJ2-1, the V gene TRBV6-2 or TRBV6-3; TRBD2 matches 9 bases. CDR3 length: 14 amino acids. The germline CDR1 and CDR2 sequences are MNHEY and SVGEGT. Trimming cost V 2 bases and J 9 bases; bases outside gene matches: 5. The CDR3, as DNA: TGTGCCAGCAGTTACGAGCGGGGGGTGGGTGAGCAGTTCTTC. Its protein product is CASSYERGVGEQFF.

This clone was detected only a few times. The genes are TRBV4-1 and TRBJ2-5, with D perhaps matching TRBD1 (6 bases). The CDR3 is 13 amino acids. Trimming took 4 bases from V and 2 from J, leaving 8 bases between them. The germline V gene encodes CDR1 MGHRA and CDR2 YSYEKL. The CDR3 is CASSLGQQETQYF. The CDR3 bases are TGCGCCAGCAGCCTAGGACAGCAAGAGACCCAGTACTTC.

This clone has just a few counts. The genes are TRBV9 and TRBJ1-1; D uncertain. V dropped 2 bases and J dropped 4 bases, with 9 bases sitting between them. The germline CDR1 and CDR2 sequences are SGDLS and YYNGEE. CDR3 length: 13 amino acids. The CDR3 sequence is CASSVDKSTEAFF. The CDR3 DNA sequence: TGTGCCAGCAGCGTCGACAAGTCCACTGAAGCTTTCTTT.

Only one count was recorded for this clone. The chain is built from TRBV2 and TRBJ1-6, with a tentative D call TRBD1 (5 bases). CDR1 is SNHLY and CDR2 is FYNNEI in the germline V gene. The V gene lost 0 bases and the J gene lost 2 bases, with 14 bases spanning the gap. This CDR3 is 18 amino acids long. CDR3 sequence: CASSEASPGGTYNSPLHF. Here the CDR3 DNA reads TGTGCCAGCAGTGAAGCTTCCCCCGGGGGGACCTATAATTCACCCCTCCACTTT. The full variable domain, completed using reference TRBV2 and TRBJ1-6, is EPEVTQTPSHQVTQMGQEVILRCVPISNHLYFYWYRQILGQKVEFLVSFYNNEISEKSEIFDDQFSVERPDGSNFTLKIRSTKLEDSAMYFCASSEASPGGTYNSPLHFGNGTRLTVT.

The genes are TRBV7-9 and TRBJ1-1, with a weak D call TRBD1 (6 bases). CDR1 is SEHNR and CDR2 is FQNEAQ in the germline V gene (reference sequence). The CDR3 runs to 12 residues. The V and J ends lost 3 bases and 6 bases respectively, with 8 bases between them. CDR3 sequence reads: CASSFQGSEAFF. CDR3 DNA sequence: TGTGCCAGCAGCTTTCAGGGGTCTGAAGCTTTCTTT.

V gene TRBV7-2 combines with J gene TRBJ1-5; D may be TRBD1 (6 bases). Looked up from germline, CDR1 is SGHTA and CDR2 is FQGNSA. V was shortened by 5 bases and J by 1 base, with 9 bases between the two germline ends. The CDR3 contains 14 residues. CDR3 residues: CASSADSSNQPQHF. CDR3 DNA: TGTGCCAGCAGCGCGGACAGCAGCAATCAGCCCCAGCATTTT.

The V call is TRBV18, the J call TRBJ2-7, with TRBD1 matching 8 bases. V shed 0 bases, J shed 7 bases, and the junction held 5 bases outside the gene matches. Germline lookup yields CDR1 KGHSH and CDR2 LQKENI. This CDR3 has 14 residues. The CDR3 DNA is TGTGCCAGCTCACCACCGACAGGGGTAGGGGAGCAGTACTTC. It translates to CASSPPTGVGEQYF.

The gene calls are TRBV7-2 and TRBJ2-5; possibly TRBD2 for D (6 bases). The CDR3 extends over 15 amino acids. Germline V gene lookup returns CDR1 SGHTA and CDR2 FQGNSA. V was shortened by 1 base and J by 5 bases, with 14 bases between the two germline ends. This CDR3 reads CASSLGLEGLETQYF. The DNA for the CDR3 is TGTGCCAGCAGCTTAGGCCTGGAGGGTTTGGAGACCCAGTACTTC.

The chain links TRBV19 to TRBJ1-5; TRBD1 aligns across 10 bases. The ends lost 4 bases at V and 7 bases at J; junction bases unmatched: 4. Per germline, CDR1 LNHDA and CDR2 SQIVND (reference sequence). CDR3 length: 14 amino acids. The CDR3 loop reads CASSTTDRGQPQHF. CDR3 DNA: TGTGCCAGTAGTACCACGGACAGGGGGCAGCCCCAGCATTTT.

This clone was seen only once. This sequence joins TRBV4-1 and TRBJ1-3; D is ambiguous. The V end lost 0 bases, the J end lost 4 bases, and 16 bases lay between the germline ends. The CDR3 covers 17 residues. Germline CDR1 is MGHRA and CDR2 is YSYEKL. DNA of the CDR3: TGCGCCAGCAGCCAAGATCTCGAGGGAGCTGGGGGAAACACCATATATTTT. It yields the protein CASSQDLEGAGGNTIYF.

This clone came up a few times. The CDR3 is CASSPRDRDFRSTNEKLFF. The CDR3 nucleotides are TGTGCCAGCAGTCCCCGGGACAGGGACTTTAGATCGACTAATGAAAAACTGTTTTTT. This sequence joins TRBV7-9 and TRBJ1-4; 9 nucleotides align to TRBD1. Losses at the gene ends were 6 bases for V and 2 bases for J; bases not matched to a gene: 16. This CDR3 comprises 19 residues. Germline CDR1 and CDR2: SEHNR and FQNEAQ (reference sequence).

The J gene is TRBJ1-2, the V gene TRBV4-3; perhaps TRBD1 as D (6 bases). Between the trimmed V and J ends, which lost 3 bases and 0 bases, there was a span of 17 bases. The length of the CDR3 is 17 residues. Germline CDR1 is LGHNA and CDR2 is YSLEER. The CDR3 loop reads CASSQGTGFEANYGYTF. The CDR3 DNA reads TGCGCCAGCAGCCAGGGTACAGGGTTCGAAGCTAACTATGGCTACACCTTC.

V usage is TRBV20-1 and J usage is TRBJ2-5, with D hard to call. Trimming took off 5 bases at V and 3 bases at J, with 4 bases between the two ends. The CDR3 loop spans 10 amino acids. Germline-derived CDR1 and CDR2 are DFQATT and SNEGSKA (reference sequence). CDR3: CSAAKETQYF. The CDR3, as DNA: TGCAGTGCTGCGAAAGAGACCCAGTACTTC.

Here the CDR3 DNA reads TGCAGTGCTAGTAAAATGACAGGAGCAAACATTCAGTACTTC. Residues: CSASKMTGANIQYF. The V gene is TRBV20-1, the J gene TRBJ2-4; D possibly corresponds to TRBD1 (6 bases). In germline, CDR1 is DFQATT, CDR2 SNEGSKA (reference sequence). The CDR3 has 14 amino acids. Trimming took off 3 bases at V and 6 bases at J, with 15 bases between the two ends.

The V gene is TRBV29-1, the J gene TRBJ2-5; the D gene is possibly TRBD2 (6 bases). This CDR3 is 12 amino acids long. V was trimmed by 7 bases and J by 3 bases, leaving 12 bases between them. Germline-derived CDR1 and CDR2 are SQVTM and ANQGSEA. The CDR3 bases are TGCAGCGCCCAGGGCGGGGAAGAGACCCAGTACTTC. Translation gives CSAQGGEETQYF.